Included here is one TCR beta chain sequence, with context. This CDR3 spans 17 amino acids. The germline gives CDR1 LNHNV, CDR2 YYDKDF (reference sequence). V was pared by 5 bases and J by 2 bases, with 11 bases of the junction left unmatched. This specimen belongs to a study of blood T cell repertoires in COVID-19. In the study's own analysis: Amplification from reference gene primers served as the basis for estimated nucleated cell counts. Sequenced by immunoSEQ multiplex PCR; TCRdb stores in-frame clones only, minus some. V and J calls and clone size are copied from that table; D and trimming were computed from the DNA. The repertoire has nearly 250,000 clones, around four fifths of them found once; the top ten carry around 1.8%.

Sequencing was performed on peripheral blood. The origin of this receptor is a woman of 80 years or more with acute or convalescent COVID-19. The gene calls are TRBV15 and TRBJ1-2; TRBD1 aligns across 10 bases. The CDR3 nucleotides are TGTGCCACCAGCGGTCGACAGGGGGCCCAGAGGAACTATGGCTACACCTTC. Translating it yields CATSGRQGAQRNYGYTF.